One and the same sample provided the 24 T cell receptor beta chains below, sequenced in a study of blood T cell repertoires in COVID-19. Assay: immunoSEQ multiplex PCR; the TCRdb copy retains only in-frame clones and omits some. In the table there are roughly 220,000 clones, around 80% of which are singletons. Input material: peripheral blood. Every receptor here comes from a woman aged 40 to 50 who had recovered from COVID-19.

The V call is TRBV5-1, the J call TRBJ2-1; 13 bases match TRBD2. Germline loops: CDR1 SGHRS, CDR2 YFSETQ. V lost 0 bases, J lost 9 bases, and 3 bases stayed unmatched. This CDR3 region has 15 residues. For the CDR3, the DNA is TGCGCCAGCAGCTTGGGAGGACTAGCGGGGGTTGAGCAGTTCTTC. Translating gives CASSLGGLAGVEQFF. Drawing the rest from reference TRBV5-1 and TRBJ2-1, the complete variable domain is KAGVTQTPRYLIKTRGQQVTLSCSPISGHRSVSWYQQTPGQGLQFLFEYFSETQRNKGNFPGRFSGRQFSNSRSEMNVSTLELGDSALYLCASSLGGLAGVEQFFGPGTRLTVL.

The gene calls are TRBV3-1 (or the pseudogene TRBV3-2) and TRBJ2-5; TRBD1 agrees at 8 bases. With V trimmed by 1 base and J by 1 base, 5 bases remained unmatched. This CDR3 has 16 amino acids. CDR1 LGHDT and CDR2 YNNKEL come from the germline V gene (reference sequence). The CDR3 DNA sequence: TGTGCCAGCAGCCAAGGATTAGGGACAGGCCAAGAGACCCAGTACTTC. Protein sequence: CASSQGLGTGQETQYF.

This clone showed up just a few times. The rearrangement links TRBV7-2 to TRBJ2-7; 10 bases are shared with TRBD2. After removal of 4 bases from V and 2 bases from J, the junction contained 8 bases not matched to a gene. The CDR3 extends over 16 amino acids. The germline V gene has CDR1 SGHTA and CDR2 FQGNSA. CDR3: CASSSQSSGGPYEQYF. CDR3 sequence (DNA): TGTGCCAGCAGCTCACAATCTAGCGGGGGTCCCTACGAGCAGTACTTC.

This chain links TRBV20-1 with TRBJ1-1; D remains unclear. Germline V CDR1 and CDR2: DFQATT, SNEGSKA (reference sequence). CDR3 length equals 14 residues. V lost 3 bases to trimming and J lost 3 bases, with 14 bases between them. CDR3 coding DNA: TGCAGTGCTAGTATCGGGGTGATGCACACTGAAGCTTTCTTT. Encoded protein: CSASIGVMHTEAFF.

This chain uses TRBV6-2 or TRBV6-3 with TRBJ2-3; weak D call: TRBD1 (6 bases). The V gene lost 5 bases and the J gene lost 4 bases, with 10 bases spanning the gap. The CDR3 has 13 amino acids. The germline V gene encodes CDR1 MNHEY and CDR2 SVGEGT. The CDR3 sequence: CASSQGHPDTQYF. DNA of the CDR3: TGTGCCAGCAGTCAGGGACATCCAGATACGCAGTATTTT.

This chain links TRBV10-3 with TRBJ2-3, with a weak D call TRBD2 (6 bases). Germline V lookup: CDR1 ENHRY, CDR2 SYGVKD. V gave up 3 bases and J gave up 1 base, with 8 bases separating them. This CDR3 region has 14 residues. CDR3 loop: CAISDGGRTDTQYF. The CDR3 nucleotides read TGTGCCATCAGTGACGGGGGTCGCACAGATACGCAGTATTTT.

In its sample, this clone was seen a few times. The rearrangement uses TRBV16 and TRBJ1-1; D not certain. Germline assignment: CDR1 KGHSY and CDR2 FQNENV. CDR3 length: 14 residues. Trimming took 0 bases from V and 0 from J, leaving 5 bases between them. The CDR3 loop reads CASSQSQVNTEAFF. The CDR3 nucleotides read TGTGCCAGCAGCCAATCGCAGGTGAACACTGAAGCTTTCTTT.

The V gene is TRBV27, the J gene TRBJ2-5, with D unresolved. The CDR3 length is 13 residues. Germline lookup yields CDR1 MNHEY and CDR2 SMNVEV (reference sequence). Trimming shortened V by 4 bases and J by 3 bases, and 9 bases separated the two germline ends. The CDR3 loop reads CASSSSSEETQYF. CDR3 nucleotide sequence: TGTGCCAGCAGTTCGAGTTCGGAAGAGACCCAGTACTTC.

The chain couples TRBV19 to TRBJ2-2, with D possibly matching TRBD1 (5 bases). The germline V and J ends were trimmed by 3 bases and 1 base, with 12 bases remaining between them. The CDR3 is 16 residues long. Per germline, CDR1 LNHDA and CDR2 SQIVND (reference sequence). The CDR3 sequence: CASSMRQTLNTGELFF. Written as DNA, the CDR3 is TGTGCCAGTAGTATGCGACAGACTTTGAACACCGGGGAGCTGTTTTTT.

This clone was seen more than once but under ten times. This chain links TRBV7-8 with TRBJ1-1, with D hard to call. Per the germline V gene, CDR1 is SGHVS and CDR2 is FQNEAQ. Trimming stripped 1 base from V and 7 bases from J, with 10 bases between. This CDR3 region has 13 residues. The CDR3 region has the DNA TGTGCCAGCAGCTTAGATGCGGGCGGTGAAGCTTTCTTT. This gives the protein CASSLDAGGEAFF.

This chain links TRBV6-2 or TRBV6-3 with TRBJ1-1; D perhaps matches TRBD1 (6 bases). The germline V gene has CDR1 MNHEY and CDR2 SVGEGT. Deletions cut 4 bases from V and 3 bases from J, with 15 bases between. The CDR3 is 15 residues long. The CDR3 protein is CASSWRGGGYTEAFF. CDR3 coding DNA: TGTGCCAGCAGTTGGAGAGGGGGAGGGTACACTGAAGCTTTCTTT.

The chain links TRBV12-3 or TRBV12-4 to TRBJ2-3, with unresolved D. The germline V and J ends were trimmed by 6 bases and 2 bases, with 9 bases remaining between them. CDR3 length: 13 amino acids. The CDR3 nucleotides read TGTGCCAGCAGGCATAGTTCCACAGATACGCAGTATTTT. Amino acids: CASRHSSTDTQYF.

This chain uses TRBV5-3 with TRBJ2-5; D perhaps matches TRBD1 (6 bases). TRBV5-3 is noted as an ORF with a role that remains uncertain. The CDR3 runs 12 residues. Between the trimmed V and J ends, which lost 7 bases and 3 bases, there was a span of 10 bases. As DNA, the CDR3 is TGTGCCAGACAGGGGCGGGAAGAGACCCAGTACTTC. Amino acids: CARQGREETQYF.

This sequence joins TRBV18 and TRBJ1-3; D may be TRBD1 (5 bases). Germline-derived CDR1 and CDR2 are KGHSH and LQKENI. V dropped 1 base and J dropped 2 bases, with 6 bases sitting between them. CDR3 length equals 14 residues. CDR3 nucleotides: TGTGCCAGCTCACCACGGGGCCCTGGAAACACCATATATTTT. Translated: CASSPRGPGNTIYF. Full variable domain (outside the CDR3, taken from reference TRBV18 and TRBJ1-3): NAGVMQNPRHLVRRRGQEARLRCSPMKGHSHVYWYRQLPEEGLKFMVYLQKENIIDESGMPKERFSAEFPKEGPSILRIQQVVRGDSAAYFCASSPRGPGNTIYFGEGSWLTVV.

With regard to this clone: This sample also contains other DNA sequences that code for the same CDR3. The chain couples TRBV4-3 to TRBJ2-2; possibly TRBD1 for D (6 bases). This CDR3 spans 15 amino acids. Per the germline V gene, CDR1 is LGHNA and CDR2 is YSLEER. Trimming removed 0 bases at V and 2 bases at J, with 7 bases between. CDR3 amino acids: CASSQDRGNTGELFF. CDR3 nucleotides: TGCGCCAGCAGCCAAGACAGGGGAAACACCGGGGAGCTGTTTTTT.

The table lists this clone with a count of one. V usage is TRBV18 and J usage is TRBJ2-1, with D possibly TRBD2 on 7 matching bases. CDR3 size: 13 residues. V lost 4 bases to trimming and J lost 10 bases, with 14 bases between them. Germline lookup yields CDR1 KGHSH and CDR2 LQKENI. This chain's CDR3 is CASSLEGGEEQFF. In nucleotides, the CDR3 is TGTGCCAGCTCACTCGAAGGGGGGGAGGAGCAGTTCTTC.

CDR3 nucleotides: TGTGCCAGCAGTTTATCGACAAGGACAGGGTTTTCGAAGGGCTACACCTTC. Protein sequence: CASSLSTRTGFSKGYTF. J is TRBJ1-2 and V is TRBV28; 8 nucleotides agree with TRBD1. Trimming removed 1 base from V and 8 bases from J; junction bases left unmatched: 15. Germline V gives CDR1 MDHEN, CDR2 SYDVKM. The CDR3 spans 17 residues.

The V call is TRBV7-2, the J call TRBJ1-2, with TRBD1 matching over 10 bases. Germline trimming cut 6 bases from V and 8 bases from J; bases unmatched to any gene: 24. In germline, CDR1 is SGHTA, CDR2 FQGNSA. The CDR3 is 19 amino acids. The CDR3 bases are TGTGCCAGCAGTTCTTCTCCCACCAAGCGGACAGGGGGAGGTCCGGGCTACACCTTC. Translation gives CASSSSPTKRTGGGPGYTF.

The CDR3: CASSFGIAQETQYF. In nucleotides, the CDR3 is TGTGCCAGCAGCTTCGGGATCGCTCAAGAGACCCAGTACTTC. This chain links TRBV7-2 with TRBJ2-5, with D tentatively TRBD2 (5 bases). The CDR3 spans 14 residues. Trimming shortened V by 3 bases and J by 2 bases, and 10 bases separated the two germline ends. CDR1 SGHTA and CDR2 FQGNSA come from the germline V gene.

This clone was counted a single time. V usage is TRBV5-5 and J usage is TRBJ1-4; D is possibly TRBD1 (5 bases). Germline CDR1 SGHKS, CDR2 YYEKEE (reference sequence). The CDR3 sequence is 12 residues long. Trimming took 0 bases from V and 14 from J, leaving 11 bases between them. The CDR3 is CASSLVQGWLFF. For the CDR3, the DNA is TGTGCCAGCAGCTTGGTTCAGGGATGGCTGTTTTTT.

The gene calls are TRBV19 and TRBJ1-6; D perhaps matches TRBD1 (5 bases). The germline V gene has CDR1 LNHDA and CDR2 SQIVND (reference sequence). V was clipped by 4 bases and J by 9 bases, with 7 bases between them. The CDR3 length is 12 residues. CDR3 bases: TGTGCCAGTAGTAGCGGGGGTTCACCCCTCCACTTT. It is translated as CASSSGGSPLHF.

In its sample, this clone was seen a few times. The chain links TRBV2 to TRBJ2-1; D is uncertain. Deletions cut 4 bases from V and 2 bases from J, with 9 bases between. Per germline, CDR1 SNHLY and CDR2 FYNNEI. The CDR3 runs 14 residues. CDR3 nucleotides: TGTGCCAGCAGTGTTACTGACACCTACAATGAGCAGTTCTTC. Residues: CASSVTDTYNEQFF. Based on the CDR3 plus reference TRBV2 and TRBJ2-1, the full variable domain is EPEVTQTPSHQVTQMGQEVILRCVPISNHLYFYWYRQILGQKVEFLVSFYNNEISEKSEIFDDQFSVERPDGSNFTLKIRSTKLEDSAMYFCASSVTDTYNEQFFGPGTRLTVL.

The chain has TRBV3-1 (or the pseudogene TRBV3-2) and TRBJ2-6; possibly TRBD2 for D (5 bases). This CDR3 spans 18 amino acids. Trimming stripped 1 base from V and 4 bases from J, with 17 bases between. Germline CDR1 is LGHDT and CDR2 is YNNKEL (reference sequence). The CDR3 region has the DNA TGTGCCAGCAGCCAAGGCTCGATAGGGCCGGGGGGGGCCAACGTCCTGACTTTC. Its translation is CASSQGSIGPGGANVLTF.

This chain uses TRBV6-5 with TRBJ1-2; TRBD1 might be the D (5 bases). Germline values: CDR1 MNHEY, CDR2 SVGAGI. Trimming stripped 5 bases from V and 4 bases from J, with 17 bases between. The CDR3 sequence is 15 residues long. The CDR3 region is CASSPMGPGAYGYTF. DNA of the CDR3: TGTGCCAGCAGTCCCATGGGGCCCGGTGCCTATGGCTACACCTTC.